This T cell receptor beta chain comes out of a study of shared clonotypes between healthy human individuals. As for this clone: The identical CDR3 is also encoded by other nucleotide sequences in the sample.

TCRdb keeps only in-frame clones here, not all; method: immunoSEQ multiplex PCR. Here the sample spans 2 million to 2.5 million clones, about 94% being singletons. Looked up from germline, CDR1 is MNHEY and CDR2 is SVGAGI. V lost 2 bases and J lost 6, with 8 bases in between. This CDR3 is built from 12 residues. This sequence joins TRBV6-5 and TRBJ2-7; D is perhaps TRBD2 (5 bases). This receptor was identified in a young man in good health. The sequenced sample consisted of naive CD4+ T cells sorted from blood. Specified subset: CD45RA+ positively selected. CDR3 DNA: TGTGCCAGCAGTTACGGAGGTTCCGAGCAGTACTTC. Residues: CASSYGGSEQYF.